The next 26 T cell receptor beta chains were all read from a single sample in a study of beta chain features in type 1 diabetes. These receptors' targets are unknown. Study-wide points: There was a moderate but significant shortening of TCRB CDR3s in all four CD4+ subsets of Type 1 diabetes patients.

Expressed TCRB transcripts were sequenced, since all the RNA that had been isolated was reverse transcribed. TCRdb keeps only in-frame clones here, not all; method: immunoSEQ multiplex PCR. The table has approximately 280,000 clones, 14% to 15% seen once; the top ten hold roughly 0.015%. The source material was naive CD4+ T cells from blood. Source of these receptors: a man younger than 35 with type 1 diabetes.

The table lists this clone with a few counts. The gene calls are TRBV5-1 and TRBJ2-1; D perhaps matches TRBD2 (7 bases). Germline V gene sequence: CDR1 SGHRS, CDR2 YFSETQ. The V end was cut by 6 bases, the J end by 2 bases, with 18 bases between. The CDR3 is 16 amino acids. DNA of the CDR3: TGCGCCAGCAAGGCGGGGGCCGCAACCACCTACAATGAGCAGTTCTTC. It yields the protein CASKAGAATTYNEQFF.

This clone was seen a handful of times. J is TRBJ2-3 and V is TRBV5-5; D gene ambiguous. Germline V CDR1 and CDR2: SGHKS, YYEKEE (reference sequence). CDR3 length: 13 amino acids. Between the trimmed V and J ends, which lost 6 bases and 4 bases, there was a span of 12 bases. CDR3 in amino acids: CASISLVADTQYF. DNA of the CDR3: TGTGCCAGCATCAGCCTAGTTGCAGATACGCAGTATTTT.

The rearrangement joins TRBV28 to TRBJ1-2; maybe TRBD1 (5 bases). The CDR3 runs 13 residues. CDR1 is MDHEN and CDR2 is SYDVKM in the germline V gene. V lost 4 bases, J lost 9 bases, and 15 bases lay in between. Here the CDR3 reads CASSWGDFWSYTF. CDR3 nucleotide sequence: TGTGCCAGCAGTTGGGGGGACTTCTGGAGCTACACCTTC.

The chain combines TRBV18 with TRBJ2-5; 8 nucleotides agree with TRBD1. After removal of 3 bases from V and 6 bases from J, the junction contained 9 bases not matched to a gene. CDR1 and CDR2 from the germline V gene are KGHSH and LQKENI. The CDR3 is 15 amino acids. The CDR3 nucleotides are TGTGCCAGCTCACCGATTCAGGGGGCAGGGAAGACCCAGTACTTC. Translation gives CASSPIQGAGKTQYF.

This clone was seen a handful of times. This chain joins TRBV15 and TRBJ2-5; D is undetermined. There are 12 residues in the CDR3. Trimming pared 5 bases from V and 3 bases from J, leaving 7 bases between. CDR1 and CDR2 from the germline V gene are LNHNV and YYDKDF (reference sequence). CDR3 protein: CATSPFKETQYF. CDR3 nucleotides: TGTGCCACCAGCCCCTTTAAAGAGACCCAGTACTTC.

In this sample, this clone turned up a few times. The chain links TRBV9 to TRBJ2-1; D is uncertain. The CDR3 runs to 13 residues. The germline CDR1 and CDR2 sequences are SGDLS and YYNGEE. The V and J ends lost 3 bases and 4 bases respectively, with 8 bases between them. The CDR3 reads CASSATRYNEQFF. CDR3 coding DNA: TGTGCCAGCAGCGCGACAAGATACAATGAGCAGTTCTTC. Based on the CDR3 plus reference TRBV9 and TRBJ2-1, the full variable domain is DSGVTQTPKHLITATGQRVTLRCSPRSGDLSVYWYQQSLDQGLQFLIQYYNGEERAKGNILERFSAQQFPDLHSELNLSSLELGDSALYFCASSATRYNEQFFGPGTRLTVL.

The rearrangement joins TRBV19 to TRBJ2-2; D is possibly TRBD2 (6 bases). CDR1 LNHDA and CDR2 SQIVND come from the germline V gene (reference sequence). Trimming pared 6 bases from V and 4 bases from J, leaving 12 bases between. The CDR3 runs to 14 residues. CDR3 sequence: CASRPQAGTGELFF. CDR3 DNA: TGTGCCAGTAGACCGCAAGCGGGCACCGGGGAGCTGTTTTTT.

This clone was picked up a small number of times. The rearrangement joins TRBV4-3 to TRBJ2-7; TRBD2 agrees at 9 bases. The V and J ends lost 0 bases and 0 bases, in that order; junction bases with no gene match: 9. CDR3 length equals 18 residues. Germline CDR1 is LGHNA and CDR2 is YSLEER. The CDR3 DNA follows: TGCGCCAGCAGCCAAGACCCCCCGGCTAGCGGGAACTCCTACGAGCAGTACTTC. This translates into CASSQDPPASGNSYEQYF.

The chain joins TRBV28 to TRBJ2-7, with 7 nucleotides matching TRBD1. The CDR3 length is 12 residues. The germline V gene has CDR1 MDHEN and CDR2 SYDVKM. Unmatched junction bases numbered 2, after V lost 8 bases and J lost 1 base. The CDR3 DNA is TGTGCCAGCCAGGGGGTTTCCTACGAGCAGTACTTC. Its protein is CASQGVSYEQYF. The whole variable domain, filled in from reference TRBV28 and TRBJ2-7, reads DVKVTQSSRYLVKRTGEKVFLECVQDMDHENMFWYRQDPGLGLRLIYFSYDVKMKEKGDIPEGYSVSREKKERFSLILESASTNQTSMYLCASQGVSYEQYFGPGTRLTVT.

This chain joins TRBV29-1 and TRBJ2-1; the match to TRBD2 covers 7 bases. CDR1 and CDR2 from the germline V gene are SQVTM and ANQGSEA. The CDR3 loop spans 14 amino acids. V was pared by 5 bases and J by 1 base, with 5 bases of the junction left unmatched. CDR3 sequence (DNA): TGCAGCGTTAAGAGCGGGATTTCCTACAATGAGCAGTTCTTC. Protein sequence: CSVKSGISYNEQFF.

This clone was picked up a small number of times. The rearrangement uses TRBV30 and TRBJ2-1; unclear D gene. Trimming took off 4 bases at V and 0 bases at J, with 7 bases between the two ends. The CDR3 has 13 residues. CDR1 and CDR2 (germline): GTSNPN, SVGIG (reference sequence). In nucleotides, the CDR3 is TGTGCCTGGACTAGGAGCTCCTACAATGAGCAGTTCTTC. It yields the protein CAWTRSSYNEQFF.

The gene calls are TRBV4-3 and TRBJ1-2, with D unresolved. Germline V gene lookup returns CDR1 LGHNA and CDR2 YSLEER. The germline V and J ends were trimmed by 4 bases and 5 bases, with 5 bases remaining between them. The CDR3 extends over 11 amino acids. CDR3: CASSPGYGYTF. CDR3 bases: TGCGCCAGCAGCCCCGGTTATGGCTACACCTTC.

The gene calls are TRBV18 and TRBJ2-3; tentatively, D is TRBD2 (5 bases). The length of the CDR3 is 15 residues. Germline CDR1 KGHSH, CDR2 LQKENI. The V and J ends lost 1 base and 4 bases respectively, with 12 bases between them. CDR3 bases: TGTGCCAGCTCACCACTGATTGGAGGCTCAGATACGCAGTATTTT. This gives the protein CASSPLIGGSDTQYF.

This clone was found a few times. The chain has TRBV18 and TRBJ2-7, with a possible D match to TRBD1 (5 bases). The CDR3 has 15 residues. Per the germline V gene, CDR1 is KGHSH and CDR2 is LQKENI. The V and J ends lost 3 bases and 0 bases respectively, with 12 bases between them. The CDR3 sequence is CASSPDRTPSYEQYF. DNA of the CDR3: TGTGCCAGCTCACCCGACAGAACGCCCTCCTACGAGCAGTACTTC.

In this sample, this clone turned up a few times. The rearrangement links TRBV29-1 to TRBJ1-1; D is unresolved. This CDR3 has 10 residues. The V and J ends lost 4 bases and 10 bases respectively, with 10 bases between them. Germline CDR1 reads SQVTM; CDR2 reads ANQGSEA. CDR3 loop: CSVVNSGAFF. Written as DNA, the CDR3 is TGCAGCGTTGTTAACAGTGGAGCTTTCTTT.

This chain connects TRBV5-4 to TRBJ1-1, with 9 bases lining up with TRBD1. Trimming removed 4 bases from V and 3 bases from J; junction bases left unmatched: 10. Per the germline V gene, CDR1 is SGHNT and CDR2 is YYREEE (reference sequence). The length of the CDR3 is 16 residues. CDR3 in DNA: TGTGCCAGCAGCCACCCATCACAGGGGGCGGACACTGAAGCTTTCTTT. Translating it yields CASSHPSQGADTEAFF.

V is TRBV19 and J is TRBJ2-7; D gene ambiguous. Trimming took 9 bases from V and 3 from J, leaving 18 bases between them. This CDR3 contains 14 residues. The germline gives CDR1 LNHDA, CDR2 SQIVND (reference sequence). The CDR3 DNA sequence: TGTGCCAGCAGACGGGTAATTAATAGCTACGAGCAGTACTTC. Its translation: CASRRVINSYEQYF.

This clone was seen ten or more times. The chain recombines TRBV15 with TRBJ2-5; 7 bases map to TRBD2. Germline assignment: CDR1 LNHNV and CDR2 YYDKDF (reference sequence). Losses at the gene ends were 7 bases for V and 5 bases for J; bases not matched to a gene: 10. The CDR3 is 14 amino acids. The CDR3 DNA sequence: TGTGCCACCACCCTCCGGGAGGCTGGGGAGACCCAGTACTTC. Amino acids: CATTLREAGETQYF.

The CDR3 spells CASSRSPRQETQYF. As DNA, the CDR3 is TGTGCCAGCAGTCGTAGTCCGCGGCAAGAGACCCAGTACTTC. The V and J genes are TRBV9 and TRBJ2-5; D is unclear. V gave up 5 bases and J gave up 2 bases, with 13 bases separating them. The germline CDR1 and CDR2 sequences are SGDLS and YYNGEE. This CDR3 contains 14 residues.

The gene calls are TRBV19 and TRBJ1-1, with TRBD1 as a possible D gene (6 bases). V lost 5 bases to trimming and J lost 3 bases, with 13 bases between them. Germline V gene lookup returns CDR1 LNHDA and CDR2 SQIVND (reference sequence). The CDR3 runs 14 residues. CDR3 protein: CASSSYREDTEAFF. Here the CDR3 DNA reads TGTGCCAGTAGTTCTTACAGGGAAGACACTGAAGCTTTCTTT. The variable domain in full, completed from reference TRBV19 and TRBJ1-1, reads DGGITQSPKYLFRKEGQNVTLSCEQNLNHDAMYWYRQDPGQGLRLIYYSQIVNDFQKGDIAEGYSVSREKKESFPLTVTSAQKNPTAFYLCASSSYREDTEAFFGQGTRLTVV.

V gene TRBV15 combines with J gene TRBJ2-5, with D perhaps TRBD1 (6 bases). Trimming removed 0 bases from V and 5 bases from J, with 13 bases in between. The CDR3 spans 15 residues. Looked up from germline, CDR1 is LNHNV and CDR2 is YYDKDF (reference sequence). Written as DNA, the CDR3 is TGTGCCACCAGCAGAGACCCACAGGGTCCGGAGACCCAGTACTTC. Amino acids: CATSRDPQGPETQYF.

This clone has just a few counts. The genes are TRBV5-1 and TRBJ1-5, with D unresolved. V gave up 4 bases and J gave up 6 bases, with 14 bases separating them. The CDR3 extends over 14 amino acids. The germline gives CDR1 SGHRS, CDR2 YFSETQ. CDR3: CASSPGERGQPQHF. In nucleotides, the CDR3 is TGCGCCAGCAGCCCTGGCGAGCGGGGTCAGCCCCAGCATTTT.

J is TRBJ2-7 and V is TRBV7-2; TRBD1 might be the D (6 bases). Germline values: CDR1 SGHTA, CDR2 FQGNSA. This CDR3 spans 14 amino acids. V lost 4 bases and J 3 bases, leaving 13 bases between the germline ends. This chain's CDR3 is CASSSDSTFYEQYF. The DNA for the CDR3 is TGTGCCAGCAGCTCGGACAGTACTTTCTACGAGCAGTACTTC.

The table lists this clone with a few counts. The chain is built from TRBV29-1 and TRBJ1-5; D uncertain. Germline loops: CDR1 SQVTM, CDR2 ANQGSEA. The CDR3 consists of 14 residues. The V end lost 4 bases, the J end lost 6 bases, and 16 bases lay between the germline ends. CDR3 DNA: TGCAGCGTTGTGACGGATGGTGCAGGTCAGCCCCAGCATTTT. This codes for CSVVTDGAGQPQHF.

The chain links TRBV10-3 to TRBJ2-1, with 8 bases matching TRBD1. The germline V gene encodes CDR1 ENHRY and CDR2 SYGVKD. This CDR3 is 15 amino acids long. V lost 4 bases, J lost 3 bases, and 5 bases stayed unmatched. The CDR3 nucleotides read TGTGCCATCAGTGTTGGGACAGGAATCTACAATGAGCAGTTCTTC. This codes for CAISVGTGIYNEQFF.

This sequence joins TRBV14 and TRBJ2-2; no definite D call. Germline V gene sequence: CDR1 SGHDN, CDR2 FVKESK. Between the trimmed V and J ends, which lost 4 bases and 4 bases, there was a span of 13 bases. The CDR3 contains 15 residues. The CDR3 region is CASSPPRWATGELFF. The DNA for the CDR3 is TGTGCCAGCAGCCCCCCTCGATGGGCCACCGGGGAGCTGTTTTTT.